These 32 T cell receptor beta chains were sequenced from one sample in a study of T cells in Graves' hyperthyroidism and ophthalmopathy. Amplification yielded TCR beta CDR3 regions, with RNA transcripts as the source. HTBI primers were used for first-round RT-PCR of the TCR CDR3. TCRdb recomputed calls from the multiplex PCR reads with MiXCR, one row per CDR3 protein. Among approximately 330,000 distinct CDR3 sequences listed, 21% were seen once. Source material: blood. Source of these receptors: a woman between 50 and 59 years old with Graves' hyperthyroidism.

This clonotype has a count of ten or more. J is TRBJ2-1 and V is TRBV6-8; D tentatively reads TRBD1 or TRBD2 (5 bases each). The CDR3 has 14 residues. V gave up 4 bases and J gave up 5 bases, with 12 bases separating them. Germline loops: CDR1 MNHGY, CDR2 SAAAGT. The CDR3 region is CASSWEKGHNEQFF. The CDR3, as DNA: TGTGCCAGCAGTTGGGAGAAGGGGCACAATGAGCAGTTCTTC.

The chain joins TRBV18 to TRBJ2-3; 12 bases agree with TRBD2. J gave up 1 base and V 5 bases, and 7 bases lay outside the gene matches. CDR1 is KGHSH, CDR2 LQKENI, per germline. The CDR3 runs 17 residues. CDR3 in DNA: TGTGCCAGCTCATCCCGGACTAGCGGGACAGGCACAGATACGCAGTATTTT. Protein: CASSSRTSGTGTDTQYF.

There are many counts of this clonotype. The chain is built from TRBV2 and TRBJ1-5; D ambiguous. Looked up from germline, CDR1 is SNHLY and CDR2 is FYNNEI. The V and J ends lost 3 bases and 3 bases respectively, with 6 bases between them. The CDR3 runs to 13 residues. For the CDR3, the DNA is TGTGCCAGCAGTGATGGTGCCAATCAGCCCCAGCATTTT. This codes for CASSDGANQPQHF.

This clonotype was seen at least ten times. The V and J genes are TRBV27 and TRBJ2-1; D call uncertain. CDR1 and CDR2 from the germline V gene are MNHEY and SMNVEV (reference sequence). Trimming stripped 4 bases from V and 4 bases from J, with 14 bases between. This CDR3 is built from 15 residues. The CDR3 bases are TGTGCCAGCAGTTCTGGGTGGGAAACGTACAATGAGCAGTTCTTC. It is translated as CASSSGWETYNEQFF.

At least ten counts were recorded for this clonotype. The chain links TRBV20-1 to TRBJ1-2; 10 nucleotides agree with TRBD1. Germline CDR1 DFQATT, CDR2 SNEGSKA (reference sequence). This CDR3 is built from 13 residues. J lost 8 bases, V lost 2 bases, and 5 bases had no gene match. Here the CDR3 reads CSARRDRGEGYTF. The CDR3 coding sequence is TGCAGTGCTAGAAGGGACAGGGGCGAGGGCTACACCTTC.

In this sample, this clonotype turned up many times. The chain uses TRBV20-1 and TRBJ1-4; D possibly corresponds to TRBD1 (5 bases). The CDR3 runs 13 residues. V gave up 7 bases and J gave up 0 bases, with 9 bases separating them. Germline CDR1 is DFQATT and CDR2 is SNEGSKA (reference sequence). CDR3 protein: CSGQGATNEKLFF. The CDR3 DNA follows: TGCAGTGGGCAGGGTGCAACTAATGAAAAACTGTTTTTT.

This clonotype was seen at least ten times. This chain joins TRBV28 and TRBJ2-3, with 11 bases lining up with TRBD2. The V gene end was trimmed by 7 bases and the J gene end by 3 bases; junction bases not matched to a gene: 6. Germline V gene sequence: CDR1 MDHEN, CDR2 SYDVKM. The CDR3 loop spans 15 amino acids. The CDR3 coding sequence is TGTGCCAGCAACCTTAGCGGGGGGGCGACAGATACGCAGTATTTT. This sequence encodes CASNLSGGATDTQYF.

The table lists this clonotype with a few counts. This chain connects TRBV19 to TRBJ2-1; D might be TRBD1 (6 bases). Germline CDR1 reads LNHDA; CDR2 reads SQIVND (reference sequence). The CDR3 covers 15 residues. Trimming pared 3 bases from V and 5 bases from J, leaving 14 bases between. CDR3 region: CASSMGYRVNNEQFF. The CDR3 DNA follows: TGTGCCAGTAGTATGGGGTACAGGGTGAACAATGAGCAGTTCTTC.

This clonotype was recorded many times. The chain carries TRBV2 and TRBJ1-5, with D tentatively TRBD1 (5 bases). CDR1 and CDR2 (germline): SNHLY, FYNNEI. Between the trimmed V and J ends, which lost 1 base and 4 bases, there was a span of 11 bases. There are 15 residues in the CDR3. Here the CDR3 reads CASSEESGENQPQHF. The CDR3 bases are TGTGCCAGCAGTGAAGAGTCGGGGGAAAATCAGCCCCAGCATTTT.

The sample holds many counts of this clonotype. The CDR3 DNA reads TGTGCCAGCAGTTTACAGATACAGGGATACGAGCAGTACTTC. Translation gives CASSLQIQGYEQYF. The rearrangement joins TRBV12-3 or TRBV12-4 to TRBJ2-7; possible D gene TRBD1, 6 bases. V was cut by 2 bases and J by 4 bases, with 12 bases left in between. There are 14 residues in the CDR3.

This rearrangement joins TRBV27 to TRBJ2-3, with 8 positions matching TRBD2. V lost 4 bases and J lost 2; bases outside the gene matches: 8. CDR1 is MNHEY and CDR2 is SMNVEV in the germline V gene (reference sequence). This CDR3 spans 16 amino acids. CDR3: CASSYSSSGITDTQYF. CDR3 nucleotides: TGTGCCAGCAGTTACTCGAGTAGCGGGATCACAGATACGCAGTATTTT.

This clonotype was seen many times. V is TRBV11-2 and J is TRBJ2-2, with unresolved D. The V gene's germline CDR1 is SGHAT and CDR2 FQNNGV. This CDR3 comprises 14 residues. V lost 1 base, J lost 4 bases, and 7 bases lay in between. The CDR3 here is CASSLGLGTGELFF. The CDR3 nucleotides are TGTGCCAGCAGCTTAGGGCTAGGCACCGGGGAGCTGTTTTTT.

Regarding this clonotype: This may come from a read error, since a much larger clone is one base off. The chain couples TRBV30 to TRBJ2-6; TRBD1 aligns across 9 bases. Germline-derived CDR1 and CDR2 are GTSNPN and SVGIG (reference sequence). The CDR3 spans 15 residues. V lost 7 bases to trimming and J lost 1 base; unmatched junction nucleotides: 5. The CDR3 bases are TGTGCCTCCGGGACAGGGTGTTCTGGGGCCAACGTCCTGACTTTC. It is translated as CASGTGCSGANVLTF.

This sequence joins TRBV20-1 and TRBJ2-2; D possibly matches TRBD1 or TRBD2 (5 bases each). The CDR3 is 8 amino acids. V was pared by 5 bases and J by 16 bases, with 8 bases between. Germline CDR1 is DFQATT and CDR2 is SNEGSKA (reference sequence). This CDR3 reads CSAGGRFF. As DNA, the CDR3 is TGCAGTGCTGGGGGACGGTTTTTT.

Remarks on this clonotype: A much larger clone differs from this one at a single base, so this may be a read error. The chain uses TRBV2 and TRBJ2-2; TRBD2 might be the D (7 bases). Germline V CDR1 and CDR2: SNHLY, FYNNEI. This CDR3 comprises 16 residues. Trimming took off 6 bases at V and 4 bases at J, with 18 bases between the two ends. The CDR3 DNA reads TGTGCCAGCAGCTTGGCGCGGGGGCCTACCACCGGGGAGCTGTTTTTT. Its translation is CASSLARGPTTGELFF.

This clonotype was detected many times. The V and J genes are TRBV3-1 and TRBJ2-1; 7 positions agree with TRBD2. With V trimmed by 6 bases and J by 3 bases, 5 bases remained unmatched. Germline loops: CDR1 LGHDT, CDR2 YNNKEL (reference sequence). The CDR3 sequence is 14 residues long. CDR3 nucleotides: TGTGCCAGCAGTAAGCGGGGAAACTACAATGAGCAGTTCTTC. Its protein product is CASSKRGNYNEQFF.

Of note for this clonotype: Since a much larger clone is just one base distant, this may be a read error. Likely a read error: the CDR3 ends without its conserved phenylalanine or tryptophan. V is TRBV7-6 and J is TRBJ2-7, with 7 positions matching TRBD1. This CDR3 has 15 amino acids. Germline V CDR1 and CDR2: SGHVS, FNYEAQ. V trimming: 3 bases; J trimming: 0 bases; junction bases outside the gene matches: 5. CDR3 in DNA: TGTGCCAGCAGCTTTCGTCCAGGGGGCTCCTACGAGCAGTACTCC. The encoded protein is CASSFRPGGSYEQYS.

Many counts were recorded for this clonotype. This chain connects TRBV6-1 to TRBJ1-6; TRBD1 might be the D (6 bases). Germline V gene data show CDR1 as MNHNS and CDR2 as SASEGT. The CDR3 consists of 16 residues. Trimming took 6 bases from V and 7 from J, leaving 19 bases between them. The CDR3 DNA reads TGTGCCAGCAGCCGAACAGGGTCGGCGGAGAATTCACCCCTCCACTTT. As protein: CASSRTGSAENSPLHF.

This clonotype was counted only a few times. This rearrangement joins TRBV2 to TRBJ2-1; 7 bases fit TRBD2. Germline V CDR1 and CDR2: SNHLY, FYNNEI. V shed 6 bases, J shed 10 bases, and the junction held 6 bases outside the gene matches. The length of the CDR3 is 12 residues. CDR3 nucleotides: TGTGCCAGCAGACTAGCGATAGGGGAGCAGTTCTTC. Encoded protein: CASRLAIGEQFF.

There are many counts of this clonotype. The chain has TRBV28 and TRBJ1-1, with 8 bases lining up with TRBD1. CDR3 size: 15 residues. From germline, CDR1 is MDHEN and CDR2 SYDVKM. V lost 1 base and J lost 2; bases outside the gene matches: 3. The CDR3 region has the DNA TGTGCCAGCAGTTTATCAGGGGGCGCTAACACTGAAGCTTTCTTT. Residues: CASSLSGGANTEAFF.

The chain carries TRBV19 and TRBJ2-3; 7 nucleotides agree with TRBD2. V lost 4 bases, J lost 2 bases, and 9 bases stayed unmatched. CDR3 length: 16 residues. The V gene's germline CDR1 is LNHDA and CDR2 SQIVND (reference sequence). In DNA, the CDR3 is TGTGCCAGTAGTACCGGACTAGTTTTAGACACAGATACGCAGTATTTT. It yields the protein CASSTGLVLDTDTQYF. Supplemented by reference TRBV19 and TRBJ2-3, the full variable domain reads DGGITQSPKYLFRKEGQNVTLSCEQNLNHDAMYWYRQDPGQGLRLIYYSQIVNDFQKGDIAEGYSVSREKKESFPLTVTSAQKNPTAFYLCASSTGLVLDTDTQYFGPGTRLTVL.

This clonotype showed up many times. The rearrangement joins TRBV20-1 to TRBJ2-3, with D uncertain. CDR1 and CDR2 from the germline V gene are DFQATT and SNEGSKA (reference sequence). The CDR3 covers 11 residues. Between the trimmed V and J ends, which lost 4 bases and 4 bases, there was a span of 6 bases. The CDR3 nucleotides are TGCAGTGCTACTCATGCAGATACGCAGTATTTT. Amino acid sequence: CSATHADTQYF.

This clonotype was seen once. The chain is built from TRBV6-1 and TRBJ2-1; D not certain. CDR3 length: 16 amino acids. Trimming removed 2 bases at V and 7 bases at J, with 18 bases between. The germline V gene encodes CDR1 MNHNS and CDR2 SASEGT. The CDR3 sequence is CASSERVYPSENEQFF. CDR3 DNA sequence: TGTGCCAGCAGTGAAAGGGTCTACCCCTCTGAAAATGAGCAGTTCTTC.

This clonotype has at least ten counts. This rearrangement joins TRBV28 to TRBJ1-6; the D is unclear. Germline V gene data show CDR1 as MDHEN and CDR2 as SYDVKM. The CDR3 is 14 residues long. Trimming cost V 8 bases and J 4 bases, with 12 bases left between them. CDR3 nucleotide sequence: TGTGCCAGCCGCCGGGGAAAGTATAATTCACCCCTCCACTTT. It yields the protein CASRRGKYNSPLHF.

CDR3 residues: CARQGANTEAFF. The CDR3 region has the DNA TGTGCCAGACAGGGGGCCAACACTGAAGCTTTCTTT. This sequence joins TRBV2 and TRBJ1-1, with 9 bases aligning to TRBD1. V dropped 9 bases and J dropped 2; count of bases not matched to a gene: 1. Per the germline V gene, CDR1 is SNHLY and CDR2 is FYNNEI. The CDR3 runs 12 residues.

This clonotype was counted many times. The chain recombines TRBV24-1 with TRBJ2-3; no firm D call. Per the germline V gene, CDR1 is KGHDR and CDR2 is SFDVKD. This CDR3 is built from 13 residues. V was cut by 5 bases and J by 3 bases, with 8 bases left in between. CDR3 protein: CATSASGTDTQYF. In nucleotides, the CDR3 is TGTGCCACCAGTGCCAGTGGAACAGATACGCAGTATTTT.

V usage is TRBV5-1 and J usage is TRBJ1-4; 9 nucleotides align to TRBD1. Germline V gene data show CDR1 as SGHRS and CDR2 as YFSETQ. The CDR3 spans 15 residues. V trimming: 4 bases; J trimming: 7 bases; junction bases outside the gene matches: 8. The CDR3 protein is CASSIGDRAGEKLFF. The DNA for the CDR3 is TGCGCCAGCAGCATCGGGGACAGGGCAGGTGAAAAACTGTTTTTT.

This clonotype came up many times. The chain has TRBV11-2 and TRBJ1-1; 7 positions match TRBD1. The germline gives CDR1 SGHAT, CDR2 FQNNGV. This CDR3 comprises 16 residues. Trimming took 6 bases from V and 5 from J; bases not matched to a gene: 15. DNA for the CDR3: TGTGCCAGCAGATTTACCCCATTACAGGGGTTGACTGAAGCTTTCTTT. As protein: CASRFTPLQGLTEAFF. Filled out from reference TRBV11-2 and TRBJ1-1, the complete variable domain reads EAGVAQSPRYKIIEKRQSVAFWCNPISGHATLYWYQQILGQGPKLLIQFQNNGVVDDSQLPKDRFSAERLKGVDSTLKIQPAKLEDSAVYLCASRFTPLQGLTEAFFGQGTRLTVV.

The V call is TRBV5-1, the J call TRBJ1-6; D is possibly TRBD1 (5 bases). The CDR3 sequence is 13 residues long. CDR1 and CDR2 (germline): SGHRS, YFSETQ. The V gene lost 7 bases and the J gene lost 7 bases, with 12 bases spanning the gap. CDR3 bases: TGCGCCAGCGCGGGGACGGCAAATTCACCCCTCCACTTT. It yields the protein CASAGTANSPLHF.

This clonotype was counted at least ten times. The rearrangement links TRBV5-1 to TRBJ1-1; no clear D. Per germline, CDR1 SGHRS and CDR2 YFSETQ. The CDR3 is 19 amino acids. Trimming removed 0 bases at V and 4 bases at J, with 25 bases between. The CDR3 DNA is TGCGCCAGCAGCTTGGGTTTGTCCACTCCGCGATTTTTCGGCACTGAAGCTTTCTTT. This gives the protein CASSLGLSTPRFFGTEAFF.

This clonotype was seen many times. V gene TRBV10-3 combines with J gene TRBJ2-3, with 7 positions matching TRBD2. J was trimmed by 1 base and V by 7 bases; bases with no gene match: 5. CDR3 size: 14 residues. Germline values: CDR1 ENHRY, CDR2 SYGVKD. The CDR3 DNA reads as TGTGCCATCACCCGGACTAGTGGCACAGATACGCAGTATTTT. Its protein product is CAITRTSGTDTQYF.

The chain carries TRBV28 and TRBJ1-2, with TRBD1 identical over 10 bases. Germline assignment: CDR1 MDHEN and CDR2 SYDVKM. This CDR3 comprises 16 residues. After removal of 6 bases from V and 4 bases from J, the junction contained 11 bases not matched to a gene. The CDR3 spells CASRGRDRGPSYGYTF. The CDR3 DNA reads TGTGCCAGCAGAGGCCGGGACAGGGGTCCCTCCTATGGCTACACCTTC.